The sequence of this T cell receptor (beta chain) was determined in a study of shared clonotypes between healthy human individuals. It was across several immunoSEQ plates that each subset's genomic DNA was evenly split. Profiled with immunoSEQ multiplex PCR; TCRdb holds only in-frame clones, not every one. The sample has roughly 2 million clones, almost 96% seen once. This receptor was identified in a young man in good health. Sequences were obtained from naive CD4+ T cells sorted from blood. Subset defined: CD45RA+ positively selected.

In nucleotides, the CDR3 is TGTGCCAGCAGTGGTCCGACGGGCGAGCAGTACTTC. Translation gives CASSGPTGEQYF. The chain carries TRBV28 and TRBJ2-7; D is unclear. Germline CDR1 is MDHEN and CDR2 is SYDVKM. Between the trimmed V and J ends, which lost 5 bases and 6 bases, there was a span of 11 bases. The CDR3 has 12 amino acids.